The T cell receptor (beta chain) under discussion was sequenced for a study of CD8 T cell repertoires and HIV-1 epitope variants (dated by TCRdb to 2019 to 2021). About the study as a whole: Twenty-five peptides representing autologous and known Gag and Nef epitope variants were each used to stimulate T cells in separate culture wells. Tested epitopes included three Gag epitope families and Nef HW9 and YT9. T cells were enriched using the EasySep Human T Cell Enrichment Kit and were co-cultured with equal numbers of autologous T cell-negative cells serving as antigen-presenting cells. The control conditions were a CMV, EBV and flu peptide pool, the Ebola AY9 epitope as a negative control, and a well with no peptide. An aliquot of 1M T cells was saved as an uncultured baseline condition, separate from the 80 to 85 T cell cultures. The cultures were grown for more than nine days in IMDM with gentamicin, and half of the media was changed on days 3 and 7 with IL-2, IL-7 and IL-15 added. A total of approximately 89 T cell cultures were run, with each culture condition performed in triplicate except for one peptide, which was performed in duplicate. Paper-wide results and their limitations: The assay identified only TCR beta chains and indicated proliferation in response to antigen, without indicating T cell function or cytokine profile. Of the nine antigen-specific TCR beta clonotypes identified, over five appeared cross-reactive for autologous or known escape epitope variants. Roughly five clonotypes recognized the Nef KF9 family and one clonotype recognized the HW9 family, while no responses to the TAALDMSHF plasma variant were seen.

CDR1 and CDR2, looked up from the germline V gene (reference sequence), are PRHDT and FYEKMQ. CDR3 length: 14 amino acids, cysteine to phenylalanine. Here the CDR3 DNA is all that survives: 42 bases in frame from base 1. V and J lose 1 base and 1 base, and a span of 7 bases separates them. The EasySep Human CD8+ T Cell Enrichment Kit was used on day 10 to isolate CD8+ T cells from every culture. Sequencing of TCR beta CDR3 regions was done on the immunoSEQ platform at survey depth. The QIAamp DNA micro kit was used to extract genomic DNA from every cultured and uncultured CD8+ T cell population. The study's own analysis went as follows. Any sample with under 5,000 productive reads was excluded, and this exclusion removed about 7% of the 75 cultures stimulated with HIV peptides. A MANAFEST web app trimmed sequences to CDR3 and removed nonproductive sequences, CDR3s under 5 amino acids, and those not starting C or ending F/W. To count as antigen-specific, a clonotype had to be expanded in at least 2 of 3 replicates compared with the no-peptide control at FDR 0.01, and only within one epitope family. A specific clonotype also had to show a frequency at least fivefold higher than in wells stimulated with peptides from other epitope families. Drawn from immuneACCESS, this table holds only the in-frame rearrangements with V and J called that TCRdb kept. Clones are partly lost; checked studies trace under half to an unresolved V gene and leave the rest unexplained. That table is the source of V, J and clone size, and D and trimming were worked out from the DNA. The sample profile shows some 5,000 clones; 66% of them were found once. Together, the top ten hold over 30% of the sample.

As concerns this clone: No cognate antigen has been identified for it. No base quality values were provided; no much bigger clone lies one nucleotide off.

This receptor was taken from a male donor with HIV. Material: cultured CD8+ T cells derived from PBMCs. Here the chain combines TRBV13 and TRBJ2-5, with a tentative D gene TRBD2 over 5 matching bases. The DNA sequence follows: TGTGCCAGCAGCTTAGAGGCGGGCCAAGAGACCCAGTACTTC. Its product reads: CASSLEAGQETQYF.